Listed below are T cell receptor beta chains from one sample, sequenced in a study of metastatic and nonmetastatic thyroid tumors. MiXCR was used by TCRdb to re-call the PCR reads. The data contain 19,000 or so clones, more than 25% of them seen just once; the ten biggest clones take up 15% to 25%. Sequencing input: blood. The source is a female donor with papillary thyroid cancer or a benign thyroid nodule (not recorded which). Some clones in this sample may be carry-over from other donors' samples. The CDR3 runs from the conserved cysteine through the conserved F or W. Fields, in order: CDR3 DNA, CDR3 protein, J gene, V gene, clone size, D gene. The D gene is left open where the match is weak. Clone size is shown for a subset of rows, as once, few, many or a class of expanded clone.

TGTGCCAGCAGTTTTACACCGTATGGCTACACCTTC	CASSFTPYGYTF	TRBJ1-2	TRBV12-3/TRBV12-4	many	.
TGCGCCAGCAGCCAACTTACAGGGGTAATCCTGCCAGATACGCAGTATTTT	CASSQLTGVILPDTQYF	TRBJ2-3	TRBV4-3	many	TRBD1
TGTGCCAGCAGCTATTCTCCAAACACTGAAGCTTTCTTT	CASSYSPNTEAFF	TRBJ1-1	TRBV7-2	medium-sized	.
TGTGCCAGCAGCCTTTATCCGCGATCCGGGGAGCTGTTTTTT	CASSLYPRSGELFF	TRBJ2-2	TRBV11-3	.	.
TGTGCCAGCAGTAGTAGCGGGGGGGCGACAGATACGCAGTATTTT	CASSSSGGATDTQYF	TRBJ2-3	TRBV6-2/TRBV6-3	many	TRBD2
TGTGCCAGCAGCCATTTCGGGACAGGGACCTACAATGAGCAGTTCTTC	CASSHFGTGTYNEQFF	TRBJ2-1	TRBV5-8	many	TRBD1
TGTGCCAGCAGCTCGTGGGGACTAGCGGACCAAGAGACCCAGTACTTC	CASSSWGLADQETQYF	TRBJ2-5	TRBV7-2	medium-sized	TRBD2
TGTGCCAGCAGCTTAGCCCTCTTAGCGTATGAGCAGTTCTTC	CASSLALLAYEQFF	TRBJ2-1	TRBV7-2	once	.
TGTGCCTGGAGTGTGGGCGGGCCGGGCAATGAGCAGTTCTTC	CAWSVGGPGNEQFF	TRBJ2-1	TRBV30	many	.
TGTGCCTGGAGTCTGATATCTGGGGATGAGCAGTTCTTC	CAWSLISGDEQFF	TRBJ2-1	TRBV30	.	.
TGTGCCAGTCAGCGGGACTTAGGCTATGGCTACACCTTC	CASQRDLGYGYTF	TRBJ1-2	TRBV19	medium-sized	.
TGTGCCACTACAACAAGGGGCCACAATGAGCAGTTCTTC	CATTTRGHNEQFF	TRBJ2-1	TRBV6-2/TRBV6-3	.	.
TGTGCCAGCAGCCAAGAATCGGGGAGCGTACAGGGTTTTGGTGAGACCCAGTACTTC	CASSQESGSVQGFGETQYF	TRBJ2-5	TRBV14	many	.
TGTGCCAGTAGAGCGGGTTACGAGCAGTACTTC	CASRAGYEQYF	TRBJ2-7	TRBV19	.	.
TGTGCCAGCAGCTTGAGTGGGGTAGAGGAGCAGTTCTTC	CASSLSGVEEQFF	TRBJ2-1	TRBV11-3	few	.
TGTGCCAGCAGCTTAGGAGCGGGCGCCTACGAGCAGTACTTC	CASSLGAGAYEQYF	TRBJ2-7	TRBV11-2	.	.
TGTGCCAGCAGCGTAGAGTTGGCTGGGGCCAACGTCCTGACTTTC	CASSVELAGANVLTF	TRBJ2-6	TRBV9	.	.
TGTGCCAGCAGATTCCACAACGCCTACGAGCAGTACTTC	CASRFHNAYEQYF	TRBJ2-7	TRBV2	.	.
TGTGCCAGCAGTGAAAAGGTCGGGGAGCTGTTTTTT	CASSEKVGELFF	TRBJ2-2	TRBV6-1	.	.
TGCAGTGCGCAGGGACTAGCGGTTTCTATACAGCAGTACTTC	CSAQGLAVSIQQYF	TRBJ2-7	TRBV20-1	medium-sized	TRBD2
TGTGCCAGCAGTGAGTCCCAGGTGAGCAATCAGCCCCAGCATTTT	CASSESQVSNQPQHF	TRBJ1-5	TRBV2	many	.
TGCGCCAGCAGCTTGGGTGGAGTCACAGATACGCAGTATTTT	CASSLGGVTDTQYF	TRBJ2-3	TRBV5-1	.	.
TGTGCCAGCAGCTTAGGTTCCCCTAGCCGGTCCTACAATGAGCAGTTCTTC	CASSLGSPSRSYNEQFF	TRBJ2-1	TRBV7-2	many	.
TGTGCCAGCAGTTTCGGACAGAAACGGGGAAAACTGTTTTTT	CASSFGQKRGKLFF	TRBJ1-4	TRBV27	many	.
TGCGCCAGCAGCCATCCCGGACTAGCGGGGGGCCGGGGGAATGAGCAGTTCTTC	CASSHPGLAGGRGNEQFF	TRBJ2-1	TRBV4-3	many	TRBD2
TGTGCCAGCAGCTCAACAGGGGTGAACACTGAAGCTTTCTTT	CASSSTGVNTEAFF	TRBJ1-1	TRBV5-4	.	TRBD1
TGTGCCAGCAGGTCCGGGCGGGGCCCCTACGAGCAGTACTTC	CASRSGRGPYEQYF	TRBJ2-7	TRBV28	few	.
TGTGCCAGCAACCATATACCTTCTAGCACAGATACGCAGTATTTT	CASNHIPSSTDTQYF	TRBJ2-3	TRBV6-2/TRBV6-3	.	.
TGTGCCAGCAGGTTACAGGGGGCGAACACTGAAGCTTTCTTT	CASRLQGANTEAFF	TRBJ1-1	TRBV6-6	few	TRBD1
TGTGCCAGCAGCCAAATACAGGGGAGGGGGTACGAGCAGTACTTC	CASSQIQGRGYEQYF	TRBJ2-7	TRBV3-1	many	.
TGTGCCAGCAGCCATGGATTTTATTTCGGGAGGAACTCTAGCACAGATACGCAGTATTTT	CASSHGFYFGRNSSTDTQYF	TRBJ2-3	TRBV14	.	TRBD2
TGTGCCAGTAGTATGGGACAGGGGGCCGCACAGCCCCAGCATTTT	CASSMGQGAAQPQHF	TRBJ1-5	TRBV19	medium-sized	TRBD1
TGTGCCAGCAGCTTAACGGAGATATCTGGGGCCAACGTCCTGACTTTC	CASSLTEISGANVLTF	TRBJ2-6	TRBV11-3	many	.
TGTGCCAGCAGCCCATTTGGGGCGGCTGGGGCCAACGTCCTGACTTTC	CASSPFGAAGANVLTF	TRBJ2-6	TRBV6-1	many	.